This T cell receptor beta chain was sequenced for a study of radiotherapy plus CTLA-4 blockade in lung cancer. Study-wide points: Response was reportedly best predicted by early blood T cell clone dynamics, with interferon-beta.

This table comes from immunoSEQ multiplex PCR, and its TCRdb copy is limited to in-frame clones, with some not included. The sample has 30,000 to 40,000 clones, around 70% seen once; the top ten hold around 4%. This clone has a handful of counts. Its antigen remains unknown. With 2 bases removed from V and 4 bases from J, the gap between germline ends came to 9 bases. Germline CDR1 SNHLY, CDR2 FYNNEI. The CDR3 consists of 14 residues. The origin of this receptor is a human donor with non-small cell lung cancer who had stable disease on radiotherapy plus ipilimumab. The sample consisted of peripheral blood, taken from a patient treated with radiotherapy plus ipilimumab. The rearrangement joins TRBV2 to TRBJ1-5; tentative D call: TRBD1 (5 bases). The CDR3 sequence: CASSETGFNQPQHF. In nucleotides, the CDR3 is TGTGCCAGCAGTGAAACAGGTTTTAATCAGCCCCAGCATTTT.